Each of the 23 T cell receptor beta chains below was sequenced from the same sample in a study of T cell repertoires in cytomegalovirus infection. Via MiXCR, TCRdb re-called the reads, giving one row per CDR3 protein. The sample shows 150,000 to 200,000 distinct CDR3 sequences, 13% to 15% of them seen only once. Sequencing was carried out using PBMCs. The receptor source for this set is a human donor in good health (CMV status not recorded). Some clones in this sample may be carry-over from other donors' samples.

The genes are TRBV18 and TRBJ2-1; D call uncertain. Germline CDR1 KGHSH, CDR2 LQKENI. With 1 base removed from V and 7 bases from J, the gap between germline ends came to 11 bases. The CDR3 length is 14 residues. The CDR3 sequence: CASSPRFRPNEQFF. DNA of the CDR3: TGTGCCAGCTCACCACGCTTCCGCCCGAATGAGCAGTTCTTC.

The chain combines TRBV5-1 with TRBJ1-1; maybe TRBD1 (5 bases). The CDR3 extends over 13 amino acids. From germline, CDR1 is SGHRS and CDR2 YFSETQ. The ends were cut back, 0 bases at V and 5 bases at J, with 8 bases in the middle. Here the CDR3 DNA reads TGCGCCAGCAGCTTGGGGTGGGGGACTGAAGCTTTCTTT. This gives the protein CASSLGWGTEAFF.

There are a few counts of this clonotype. The rearrangement joins TRBV25-1 to TRBJ1-2, with D perhaps TRBD1 (5 bases). CDR1 and CDR2 from the germline V gene are MGHDK and SYGVNS. Deletions cut 0 bases from V and 2 bases from J, with 10 bases between. CDR3 length equals 15 residues. CDR3 protein: CASSEYDSGNYGYTF. CDR3 bases: TGTGCCAGCAGTGAATATGACAGTGGCAACTATGGCTACACCTTC.

The J gene is TRBJ2-1, the V gene TRBV29-1; D call uncertain. The V end was cut by 0 bases, the J end by 6 bases, with 21 bases between. Germline assignment: CDR1 SQVTM and CDR2 ANQGSEA. This CDR3 comprises 17 residues. The CDR3: CSVEDVQLQRNFNEQFF. In DNA form, the CDR3 reads TGCAGCGTTGAAGATGTTCAGTTACAGCGTAATTTCAATGAGCAGTTCTTC.

The V gene is TRBV7-3, the J gene TRBJ2-1, with D unclear. The germline V and J ends were trimmed by 3 bases and 5 bases, with 8 bases remaining between them. Germline V gene data show CDR1 as SGHTA and CDR2 as FQGTGA. This CDR3 has 13 residues. This chain's CDR3 is CASSFDPDNEQFF. The CDR3 region has the DNA TGTGCCAGCAGCTTCGACCCCGACAATGAGCAGTTCTTC.

This clonotype came up a few times. The chain joins TRBV5-1 to TRBJ1-1; D is ambiguous. This CDR3 has 15 amino acids. V was cut by 4 bases and J by 4 bases, with 17 bases left in between. CDR1 SGHRS and CDR2 YFSETQ come from the germline V gene. This chain's CDR3 is CASSPATPSGTEAFF. Here the CDR3 DNA reads TGCGCCAGCAGCCCGGCCACTCCTTCGGGCACTGAAGCTTTCTTT.

This chain joins TRBV12-3 or TRBV12-4 and TRBJ2-5; D is unresolved. The CDR3 consists of 11 residues. V dropped 5 bases and J dropped 5 bases, with 6 bases sitting between them. The CDR3, as DNA: TGTGCCAGCAGTCAGTTGGAGACCCAGTACTTC. Residues: CASSQLETQYF.

V and J are TRBV6-6 and TRBJ1-2; D is possibly TRBD1 (5 bases). CDR1 is MNHNY and CDR2 is SVGAGI in the germline V gene (reference sequence). The CDR3 consists of 14 residues. Trimming cost V 5 bases and J 8 bases, with 18 bases left between them. CDR3 nucleotides: TGTGCCAGCAGTCCTAGGGTGGGGGTAAGGGGCTACACCTTC. Translation gives CASSPRVGVRGYTF.

A few counts support this clonotype. V is TRBV6-2 or TRBV6-3 and J is TRBJ2-5; D uncertain. Germline CDR1 MNHEY, CDR2 SVGEGT. Trimming cost V 8 bases and J 4 bases, with 17 bases left between them. The CDR3 runs to 14 residues. The CDR3 reads CASSQGPLAETQYF. CDR3 sequence (DNA): TGTGCCAGCTCTCAAGGCCCCCTTGCAGAGACCCAGTACTTC.

There are many counts of this clonotype. The chain has TRBV11-2 and TRBJ2-1; 10 bases are a match to TRBD2. The CDR3 covers 19 residues. CDR1 and CDR2 (germline): SGHAT, FQNNGV. Trimming cost V 6 bases and J 4 bases; bases outside gene matches: 18. The DNA of the CDR3 is TGTGCCAGCAGGGCCGACTTAGCGGGAGGCCGTTATTTTTACAATGAGCAGTTCTTC. It yields the protein CASRADLAGGRYFYNEQFF.

This clonotype was counted a few times. The rearrangement joins TRBV24-1 to TRBJ2-1; 13 nucleotides align to TRBD2. The V gene end was trimmed by 7 bases and the J gene end by 7 bases; junction bases not matched to a gene: 12. This CDR3 comprises 17 residues. CDR1 KGHDR and CDR2 SFDVKD come from the germline V gene. CDR3 sequence: CATSVKGLAGRGNEQFF. In DNA, the CDR3 is TGTGCCACCAGCGTGAAGGGACTAGCGGGGCGAGGGAATGAGCAGTTCTTC.

This clonotype has more than one count but fewer than ten. This sequence joins TRBV19 and TRBJ2-7; D not certain. There are 15 residues in the CDR3. The V and J ends lost 2 bases and 0 bases respectively, with 11 bases between them. In germline, CDR1 is LNHDA, CDR2 SQIVND (reference sequence). CDR3 DNA sequence: TGTGCCAGTAGTATAAGGGCGGAGAGCTCCTACGAGCAGTACTTC. Translated, it gives CASSIRAESSYEQYF.

The sample holds many counts of this clonotype. CDR3 region: CASSLQKRGSPLHF. The CDR3, as DNA: TGTGCCAGCAGTTTACAGAAACGGGGTTCACCCCTCCACTTT. The chain is built from TRBV12-3 or TRBV12-4 and TRBJ1-6; D call uncertain. Trimming removed 2 bases at V and 9 bases at J, with 11 bases between. The CDR3 totals 14 residues.

This clonotype was seen ten or more times. This rearrangement joins TRBV7-2 to TRBJ1-1; D is possibly TRBD1 (6 bases). Per germline, CDR1 SGHTA and CDR2 FQGNSA. The V gene lost 7 bases and the J gene lost 1 base, with 19 bases spanning the gap. The CDR3 runs 16 residues. The CDR3 loop is CASKQFRGAGNTEAFF. In DNA form, the CDR3 reads TGTGCCAGCAAACAATTCAGGGGCGCCGGGAACACTGAAGCTTTCTTT.

This rearrangement joins TRBV28 to TRBJ2-3, with D perhaps matching TRBD2 (7 bases). The CDR3 extends over 17 amino acids. V dropped 8 bases and J dropped 5 bases, with 26 bases sitting between them. CDR1 MDHEN and CDR2 SYDVKM come from the germline V gene. In DNA, the CDR3 is TGTGCCAGCGGCTCGGGCGGGAGAGGGGGATTAGAAGATACGCAGTATTTT. Translated, it gives CASGSGGRGGLEDTQYF.

This clonotype was seen more than once but under ten times. This chain links TRBV4-3 with TRBJ2-7, with TRBD1 matching 11 bases. The CDR3 length is 16 residues. V shed 3 bases and J 2 bases; nucleotides not matched to a gene: 6. The germline gives CDR1 LGHNA, CDR2 YSLEER. This CDR3 reads CASSQIGTGGAYEQYF. DNA of the CDR3: TGCGCCAGCAGCCAGATCGGGACAGGGGGTGCCTACGAGCAGTACTTC.

Many counts were recorded for this clonotype. V and J are TRBV28 and TRBJ1-1, with 10 bases that match TRBD1. J was trimmed by 4 bases and V by 5 bases; bases with no gene match: 4. The CDR3 contains 14 residues. Looked up from germline, CDR1 is MDHEN and CDR2 is SYDVKM. This CDR3 reads CASSPDRGPTEAFF. The CDR3 nucleotides are TGTGCCAGCAGTCCTGACAGGGGGCCCACTGAAGCTTTCTTT.

This clonotype has a count of ten or more. The rearrangement joins TRBV7-9 to TRBJ2-7, with TRBD1 identical over 9 bases. The CDR3 covers 15 residues. Trimming cost V 4 bases and J 3 bases; bases outside gene matches: 7. Per germline, CDR1 SEHNR and CDR2 FQNEAQ (reference sequence). Here the CDR3 reads CASSSRTGVNYEQYF. CDR3 nucleotides: TGTGCCAGCAGCTCCCGGACAGGGGTTAACTACGAGCAGTACTTC. Combining the CDR3 with reference TRBV7-9 and TRBJ2-7 gives the whole variable domain DTGVSQNPRHKITKRGQNVTFRCDPISEHNRLYWYRQTLGQGPEFLTYFQNEAQLEKSRLLSDRFSAERPKGSFSTLEIQRTEQGDSAMYLCASSSRTGVNYEQYFGPGTRLTVT.

The chain uses TRBV20-1 and TRBJ2-1; 9 bases are shared with TRBD2. The V gene's germline CDR1 is DFQATT and CDR2 SNEGSKA (reference sequence). The V and J ends lost 5 bases and 0 bases, in that order; junction bases with no gene match: 8. This CDR3 region has 16 residues. In DNA, the CDR3 is TGCAGTGCTCCCACCCTTAGCGGGAGCTCCTACAATGAGCAGTTCTTC. Encoded protein: CSAPTLSGSSYNEQFF.

This clonotype has more than one count but fewer than ten. The chain combines TRBV14 with TRBJ2-3; 7 bases line up with TRBD1. Germline CDR1 reads SGHDN; CDR2 reads FVKESK. J lost 8 bases, V lost 4 bases, and 6 bases had no gene match. The CDR3 is 13 amino acids. This chain's CDR3 is CASSLRGGGTQYF. For the CDR3, the DNA is TGTGCCAGCAGCCTGCGAGGGGGCGGTACGCAGTATTTT.

This clonotype was seen a few times. The chain carries TRBV20-1 and TRBJ2-1; TRBD1 agrees at 8 bases. The germline CDR1 and CDR2 sequences are DFQATT and SNEGSKA (reference sequence). J was trimmed by 5 bases and V by 4 bases; bases with no gene match: 10. The CDR3 covers 15 residues. CDR3 sequence reads: CSATTGTGFNNEQFF. As DNA, the CDR3 is TGCAGTGCTACTACCGGGACAGGTTTCAACAATGAGCAGTTCTTC.

This clonotype showed up many times. V and J are TRBV28 and TRBJ1-5; 10 bases agree with TRBD1. Germline CDR1 is MDHEN and CDR2 is SYDVKM. The CDR3 is 17 amino acids. V lost 5 bases to trimming and J lost 1 base; unmatched junction nucleotides: 8. CDR3 nucleotide sequence: TGTGCCAGCAGTCCGACAGGGGGCGCGTGGAGCAATCAGCCCCAGCATTTT. Amino acid sequence: CASSPTGGAWSNQPQHF.

This clonotype was detected ten times or more. The chain couples TRBV12-3 or TRBV12-4 to TRBJ2-7, with D possibly being TRBD1 or TRBD2 (5 bases each). The V end was cut by 3 bases, the J end by 5 bases, with 20 bases between. CDR3 length: 16 residues. The CDR3 spells CASSLESGAGTNEQYF. The DNA for the CDR3 is TGTGCCAGCAGTTTGGAGAGTGGGGCAGGGACCAACGAGCAGTACTTC.